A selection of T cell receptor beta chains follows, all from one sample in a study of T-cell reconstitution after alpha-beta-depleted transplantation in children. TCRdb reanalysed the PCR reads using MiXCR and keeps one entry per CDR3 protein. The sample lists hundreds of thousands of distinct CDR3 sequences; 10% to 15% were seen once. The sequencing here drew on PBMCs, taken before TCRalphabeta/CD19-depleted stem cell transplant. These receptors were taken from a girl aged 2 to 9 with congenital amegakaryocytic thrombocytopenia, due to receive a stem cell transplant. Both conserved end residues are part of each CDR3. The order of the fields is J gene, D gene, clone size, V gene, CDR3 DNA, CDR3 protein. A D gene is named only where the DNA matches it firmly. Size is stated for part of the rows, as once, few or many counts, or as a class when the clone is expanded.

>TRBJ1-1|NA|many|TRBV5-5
TGTGCCAGCGAACAGGACACTGAAGCTTTCTTT
CASEQDTEAFF
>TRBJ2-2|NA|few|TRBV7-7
TGTGCCAGCAGCTTATACGTAGCGGTGAACACCGGGGAGCTGTTTTTT
CASSLYVAVNTGELFF
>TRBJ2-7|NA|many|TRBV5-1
TGCGCCAGTCGTACCGTCCCTTCATACGAGCAGTACTTC
CASRTVPSYEQYF
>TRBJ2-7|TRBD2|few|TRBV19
TGTGCCAGTAGTTCAACGCCGGGACTAGCGCGATCAAAGCCCTACGAGCAGTACTTC
CASSSTPGLARSKPYEQYF
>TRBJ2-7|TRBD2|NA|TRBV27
TGTGCCAGCATGCTCCGAACTAGCGGGAACTACGAGCAGTACTTC
CASMLRTSGNYEQYF
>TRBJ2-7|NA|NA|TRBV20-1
TGCAGTGCTCTTAAGGGACGGGAGATACAGTACTTC
CSALKGREIQYF
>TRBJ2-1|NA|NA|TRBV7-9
TGTGCCAGCCTCCAAGAGGGCGCCTACAATGAGCAGTTCTTC
CASLQEGAYNEQFF
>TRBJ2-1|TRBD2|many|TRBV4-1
TGCGCCAGCAGCCAAGCTCTACTAGCGGGAGAGTACTACAATGAGCAGTTCTTC
CASSQALLAGEYYNEQFF
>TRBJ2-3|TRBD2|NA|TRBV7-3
TGTGCCAGCAGCTTACTAGGTAGCGGGAGCACAGATACGCAGTATTTT
CASSLLGSGSTDTQYF
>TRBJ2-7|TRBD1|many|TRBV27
TGTGCCAGCAGTTCCTGGACAGGGACATACGAGCAGTACTTC
CASSSWTGTYEQYF
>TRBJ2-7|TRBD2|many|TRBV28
TGTGCCAGCAGTTTATGGACGGGACTAGCGGCACCTGAGCAGTACTTC
CASSLWTGLAAPEQYF
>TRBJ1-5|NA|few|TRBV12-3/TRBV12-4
TGTGCCAGCAGCCCCGGGACCCCAGGGGGCAATCAGCCCCAGCATTTT
CASSPGTPGGNQPQHF
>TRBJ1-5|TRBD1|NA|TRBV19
TGTGCCAGTAGTCCCCGGACAGGAGGACTATCCAATCAGCCCCAGCATTTT
CASSPRTGGLSNQPQHF
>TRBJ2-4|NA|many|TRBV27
TGTGCCAGCAGTATACAGGGACACATTCAGTACTTC
CASSIQGHIQYF
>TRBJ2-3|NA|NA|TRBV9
TGTGCCAGCAGCGTAGTGGAGCGGCGCACAGATACGCAGTATTTT
CASSVVERRTDTQYF
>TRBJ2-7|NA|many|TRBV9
TGTGCCAGCAGCGTAGGGTCGGCTCAAATGGAGCAGTACTTC
CASSVGSAQMEQYF
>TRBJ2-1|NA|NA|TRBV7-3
TGTGCCAGCAGCTTAATGGGAGCGGGTTCCAACAATGAGCAGTTCTTC
CASSLMGAGSNNEQFF